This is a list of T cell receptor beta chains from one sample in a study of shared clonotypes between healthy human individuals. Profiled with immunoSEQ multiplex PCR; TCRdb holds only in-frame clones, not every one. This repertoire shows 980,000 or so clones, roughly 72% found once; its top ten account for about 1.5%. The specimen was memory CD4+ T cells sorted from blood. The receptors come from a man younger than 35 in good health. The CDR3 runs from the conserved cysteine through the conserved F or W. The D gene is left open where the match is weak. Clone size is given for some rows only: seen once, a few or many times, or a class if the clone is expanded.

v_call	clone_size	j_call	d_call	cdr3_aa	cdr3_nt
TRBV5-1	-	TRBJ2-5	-	CASSLDTGPQETQYF	TGCGCCAGCAGCTTGGATACGGGACCGCAAGAGACCCAGTACTTC
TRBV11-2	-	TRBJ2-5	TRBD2	CASGRASREGETQYF	TGTGCCAGCGGACGGGCTAGCAGGGAGGGGGAGACCCAGTACTTC
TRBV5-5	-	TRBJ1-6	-	CASSLGRFSYNSPLHF	TGTGCCAGCAGCTTGGGCAGGTTCTCCTATAATTCACCCCTCCACTTT
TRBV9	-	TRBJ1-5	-	CASSTDGGVNQPQHF	TGTGCCAGCAGCACAGATGGAGGGGTCAATCAGCCCCAGCATTTT
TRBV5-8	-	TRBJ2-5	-	CASSRHRQETQYF	TGTGCCAGCAGCCGCCACCGCCAAGAGACCCAGTACTTC
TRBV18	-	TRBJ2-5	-	CASSPGFQETQYF	TGTGCCAGCTCACCAGGGTTCCAAGAGACCCAGTACTTC
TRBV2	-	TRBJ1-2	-	CASSLLSDGYTF	TGTGCCAGCAGCCTCCTATCTGATGGCTACACCTTC
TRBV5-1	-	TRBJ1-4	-	CASSLGSHILNEKLFF	TGCGCCAGCAGCTTGGGATCTCACATCCTTAATGAAAAACTGTTTTTT
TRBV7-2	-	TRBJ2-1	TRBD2	CASSLARSGGYNEQFF	TGTGCCAGCAGCTTAGCGCGGAGCGGGGGGTACAATGAGCAGTTCTTC
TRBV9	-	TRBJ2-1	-	CASSPYGSSYNEQFF	TGTGCCAGCAGCCCTTACGGTAGCTCCTACAATGAGCAGTTCTTC
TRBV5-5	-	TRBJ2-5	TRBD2	CASSLASIRLADQETQYF	TGTGCCAGCAGCTTGGCCTCTATACGGCTAGCGGATCAAGAGACCCAGTACTTC
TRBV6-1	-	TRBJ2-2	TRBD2	CASSGLAGVVRIGELFF	TGTGCCAGCAGTGGATTAGCGGGCGTAGTTCGAATCGGGGAGCTGTTTTTT
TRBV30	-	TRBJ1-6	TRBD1	CAWRMQGQGNSPLHF	TGTGCCTGGAGGATGCAGGGACAGGGAAATTCACCCCTCCACTTT
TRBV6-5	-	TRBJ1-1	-	CASSYSPGTEAFF	TGTGCCAGCAGTTACTCACCTGGGACTGAAGCTTTCTTT
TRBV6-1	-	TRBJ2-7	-	CASKGSYEQYF	TGTGCCAGCAAAGGGTCCTACGAGCAGTACTTC
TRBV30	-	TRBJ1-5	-	CAWSVGPGLPQHF	TGTGCCTGGAGTGTTGGGCCGGGACTGCCCCAGCATTTT
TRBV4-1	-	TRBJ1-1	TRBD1	CASSQRQGWDTEAFF	TGCGCCAGCAGCCAGAGACAGGGGTGGGACACTGAAGCTTTCTTT
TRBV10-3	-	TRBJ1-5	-	CAIRDEQTGNQPQHF	TGTGCCATCAGGGACGAACAGACGGGCAATCAGCCCCAGCATTTT
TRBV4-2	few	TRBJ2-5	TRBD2	CASSHSGTNQETQYF	TGTGCCAGCAGCCACTCCGGGACTAACCAAGAGACCCAGTACTTC
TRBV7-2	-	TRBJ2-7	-	CASSSQGIGGLEQYF	TGTGCCAGCAGCTCCCAGGGTATCGGGGGACTCGAGCAGTACTTC
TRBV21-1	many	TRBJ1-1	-	CASSKADREFTEAFF	TGTGCCAGCAGCAAAGCGGACAGGGAATTCACTGAAGCTTTCTTT
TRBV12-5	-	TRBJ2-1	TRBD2	CASGPDMSGMFGNEQFF	TGTGCTAGTGGTCCGGATATGAGCGGGATGTTTGGAAATGAGCAGTTCTTC
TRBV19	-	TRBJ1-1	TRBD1	CASRTGDSRIEAFF	TGTGCCAGTAGGACCGGGGACAGCCGAATTGAAGCTTTCTTT
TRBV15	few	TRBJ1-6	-	CATSPTYNSPLHF	TGTGCCACCAGCCCGACTTACAATTCACCCCTCCACTTT
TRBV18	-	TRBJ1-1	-	CASSPGRSGKFDTEAFF	TGTGCCAGCTCACCAGGGAGAAGTGGAAAGTTCGACACTGAAGCTTTCTTT
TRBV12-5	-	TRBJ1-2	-	CASGPNMNNYGYTF	TGTGCTAGTGGCCCTAACATGAATAACTATGGCTACACCTTC
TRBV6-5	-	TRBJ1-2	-	CASSYSGTINYGYTF	TGTGCCAGCAGTTACTCGGGGACAATTAACTATGGCTACACCTTC
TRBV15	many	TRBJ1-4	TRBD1	CATSRDNAGGELFF	TGTGCCACCAGCAGAGATAATGCAGGGGGGGAACTGTTTTTT
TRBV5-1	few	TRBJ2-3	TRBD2	CASSRGASGVADTQYF	TGCGCCAGCAGCCGCGGGGCTAGCGGGGTCGCAGATACGCAGTATTTT
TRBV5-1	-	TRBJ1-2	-	CASSPDGETYGYTF	TGCGCCAGCAGCCCGGACGGGGAAACTTATGGCTACACCTTC
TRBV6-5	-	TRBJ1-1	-	CASSYRGGQNTEAFF	TGTGCCAGCAGTTACCGGGGGGGACAGAACACTGAAGCTTTCTTT
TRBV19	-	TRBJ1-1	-	CASSNTGFTEAFF	TGTGCCAGTAGTAATACAGGGTTCACTGAAGCTTTCTTT
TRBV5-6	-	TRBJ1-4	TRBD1	CASSPRGRATNEKLFF	TGTGCCAGCAGCCCGAGGGGGCGCGCAACTAATGAAAAACTGTTTTTT
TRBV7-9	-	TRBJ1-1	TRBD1	CASSPGQGKAFF	TGTGCCAGCAGCCCTGGACAGGGGAAAGCTTTCTTT
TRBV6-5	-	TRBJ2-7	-	CASSYPRGGVGDEQYF	TGTGCCAGCAGTTATCCTCGAGGGGGTGTCGGGGACGAGCAGTACTTC
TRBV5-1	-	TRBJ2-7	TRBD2	CASSLAPSGAYEQYF	TGCGCCAGCAGCTTGGCCCCTAGCGGAGCCTACGAGCAGTACTTC
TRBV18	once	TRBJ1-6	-	CASSPRNDPNSPLHF	TGTGCCAGCTCACCACGCAACGATCCAAATTCACCCCTCCACTTT
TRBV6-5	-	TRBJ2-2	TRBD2	CASSYQRGGPGELFF	TGTGCCAGCAGTTACCAGCGGGGGGGCCCCGGGGAGCTGTTTTTT
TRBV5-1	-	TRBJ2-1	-	CASSLFGGESNEQFF	TGCGCCAGCAGCCTTTTTGGGGGCGAATCGAATGAGCAGTTCTTC
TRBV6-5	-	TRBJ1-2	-	CASRSAQGVCTF	TGTGCCAGCAGGTCGGCCCAGGGAGTCTGTACCTTC
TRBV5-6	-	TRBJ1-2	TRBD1	CASSTGNRGPSGYTF	TGTGCCAGCAGCACCGGAAACAGGGGCCCTAGTGGCTACACCTTC
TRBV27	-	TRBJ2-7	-	CASSSIRAHLSYEQYF	TGTGCCAGCAGTTCAATCCGGGCCCACTTATCTTACGAGCAGTACTTC
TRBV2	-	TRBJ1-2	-	CASPSGGRGDGYTF	TGTGCCAGCCCCTCCGGGGGCAGGGGTGATGGCTACACCTTC
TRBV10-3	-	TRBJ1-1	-	CAISETRGTLNTEAFF	TGTGCCATCAGTGAGACCCGAGGGACCTTGAACACTGAAGCTTTCTTT
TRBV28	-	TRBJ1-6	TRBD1	CASSFGDRRENSPLHF	TGTGCCAGCAGTTTTGGGGACAGAAGGGAAAATTCACCCCTCCACTTT
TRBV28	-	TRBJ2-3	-	CASSRFTDTQYF	TGTGCCAGCAGCCGATTCACAGATACGCAGTATTTT
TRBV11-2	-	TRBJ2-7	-	CASSLVGGLIYEQYF	TGTGCCAGCAGCTTAGTTGGGGGGTTAATCTACGAGCAGTACTTC
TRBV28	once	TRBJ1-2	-	CASRYPRTGYGYTF	TGTGCCAGCAGGTACCCTCGAACGGGCTATGGCTACACCTTC
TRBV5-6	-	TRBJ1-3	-	CASSSPAKGNTIYF	TGTGCCAGCAGCTCCCCCGCCAAAGGAAACACCATATATTTT
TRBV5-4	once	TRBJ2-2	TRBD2	CASSSGPGLDGTGELFF	TGTGCCAGCAGCTCCGGTCCGGGACTAGACGGCACCGGGGAGCTGTTTTTT
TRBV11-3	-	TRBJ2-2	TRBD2	CASSTGLAGVYTGELFF	TGTGCCAGCAGCACGGGACTAGCGGGAGTTTATACCGGGGAGCTGTTTTTT
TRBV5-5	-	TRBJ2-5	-	CASSLAGGTVVETQYF	TGTGCCAGCAGCTTGGCTGGGGGGACAGTAGTGGAGACCCAGTACTTC
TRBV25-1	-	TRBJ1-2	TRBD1	CASSDLSDRRQSYGYTF	TGTGCCAGCAGTGACCTGTCGGACAGGAGACAATCCTATGGCTACACCTTC
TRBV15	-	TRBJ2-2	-	CATSRDTGELFF	TGTGCCACCAGCAGAGATACCGGGGAGCTGTTTTTT
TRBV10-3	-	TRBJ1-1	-	CAISEGAAMNTEAFF	TGTGCCATCAGTGAGGGAGCCGCCATGAACACTGAAGCTTTCTTT
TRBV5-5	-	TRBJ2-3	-	CASSLTLSTDTQYF	TGTGCCAGCAGCTTGACCTTAAGCACAGATACGCAGTATTTT
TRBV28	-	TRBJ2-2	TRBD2	CASRSPSGGFTGELFF	TGTGCCAGCAGATCCCCTAGCGGGGGGTTCACCGGGGAGCTGTTTTTT
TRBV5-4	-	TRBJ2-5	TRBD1	CASSDPRDRAQETQYF	TGTGCCAGCAGCGATCCCCGGGACAGGGCTCAAGAGACCCAGTACTTC
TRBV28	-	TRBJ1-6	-	CARPNRQGGNSPLHF	TGTGCCAGACCTAACCGGCAGGGTGGGAATTCACCCCTCCACTTT
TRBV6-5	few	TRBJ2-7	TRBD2	CASRYIAGYEQYF	TGTGCCAGCAGGTACATAGCGGGATACGAGCAGTACTTC